The clone carrying this T cell receptor (beta chain) showed up just a few times. Its target is not known. The data derive from a study of cytomegalovirus exposure and HLA in healthy donors. General study results and limits: Specificity for CMV antigens was confirmed in vitro for a few of the CMV-associated chains. In an earlier analysis, most TCR beta V segments were productive about 87% or about 30% of the time. Researchers catalogued about 150 TCR beta chains as cytomegalovirus-associated. HLA alleles were associated with 16,951 TCR beta sequences in a later analysis at 0.05 false discovery rate.

The PCR made use of 60 Vbeta and 13 Jbeta primers. The protocol was immunoSEQ multiplex PCR, while the TCRdb copy is restricted to in-frame clones and leaves out a portion. The sample records fewer than 60,000 clones, about 57% being singletons. Per the germline V gene, CDR1 is MNHEY and CDR2 is SVGAGI. The CDR3 contains 16 residues. V gave up 2 bases and J gave up 4 bases; unmatched junction bases: 9. The chain uses TRBV6-5 and TRBJ2-5, with TRBD2 matching over 8 bases. The receptor comes from a human donor in good health. Material for sequencing was PBMCs. CDR3 bases: TGTGCCAGCAGTTACCGGCGCAATCGGGAGGGAGAGACCCAGTACTTC. Protein: CASSYRRNREGETQYF.